The 24 T cell receptor beta chains below were found in one sample sequenced in a study of blood T cell repertoires in COVID-19. Sequencing used immunoSEQ multiplex PCR; TCRdb keeps in-frame clones, though not all of them. Among some 390,000 clones listed, more than 85% were seen once. Sequenced sample: peripheral blood. Receptors were obtained from a human donor in a cohort sampled during active COVID-19.

The chain couples TRBV19 to TRBJ1-5, with 8 bases matching TRBD1. This CDR3 spans 15 amino acids. Germline lookup yields CDR1 LNHDA and CDR2 SQIVND (reference sequence). Unmatched junction bases numbered 11, after V lost 6 bases and J lost 7 bases. CDR3 amino acids: CASRSDREGIQPQHF. The DNA of the CDR3 is TGTGCCAGTAGATCGGACAGGGAAGGTATACAGCCCCAGCATTTT.

This sequence joins TRBV5-5 and TRBJ1-1, with TRBD1 matching 8 bases. V shed 4 bases and J 6 bases; nucleotides not matched to a gene: 8. This CDR3 spans 14 amino acids. The germline gives CDR1 SGHKS, CDR2 YYEKEE (reference sequence). The CDR3 sequence: CASSTRQGIAEAFF. The CDR3 DNA follows: TGTGCCAGCAGCACCCGACAGGGGATCGCTGAAGCTTTCTTT. Filled out from reference TRBV5-5 and TRBJ1-1, the complete variable domain reads DAGVTQSPTHLIKTRGQQVTLRCSPISGHKSVSWYQQVLGQGPQFIFQYYEKEERGRGNFPDRFSARQFPNYSSELNVNALLLGDSALYLCASSTRQGIAEAFFGQGTRLTVV.

This chain uses TRBV5-1 with TRBJ1-4; TRBD1 matches at 7 bases. This CDR3 has 15 residues. Germline V gene data show CDR1 as SGHRS and CDR2 as YFSETQ. The junction had 5 bases not matched to a gene; V was cut back by 3 bases and J by 3 bases. The CDR3 loop reads CASSSQGQANEKLFF. The CDR3 DNA follows: TGCGCCAGCAGCTCGCAAGGACAGGCTAATGAAAAACTGTTTTTT.

The chain employs TRBV5-8 and TRBJ2-3; 7 bases map to TRBD2. The V gene's germline CDR1 is SGHTS and CDR2 YDEGEE. J was trimmed by 2 bases and V by 4 bases; bases with no gene match: 13. CDR3 size: 17 residues. The CDR3 DNA reads as TGTGCCAGCAGCCGTAGCGGGTTTGGGGCTTTCACAGATACGCAGTATTTT. Translating it yields CASSRSGFGAFTDTQYF. The variable domain in full, with the rest retrieved from reference TRBV5-8 and TRBJ2-3, is EAGVTQSPTHLIKTRGQQATLRCSPISGHTSVYWYQQALGLGLQFLLWYDEGEERNRGNFPPRFSGRQFPNYSSELNVNALELEDSALYLCASSRSGFGAFTDTQYFGPGTRLTVL.

This clone was seen only a few times. The rearrangement uses TRBV30 and TRBJ1-5, with 8 positions matching TRBD1. Germline CDR1 and CDR2: GTSNPN and SVGIG (reference sequence). CDR3 size: 14 residues. V lost 0 bases and J lost 7; bases outside the gene matches: 5. The CDR3 region has the DNA TGTGCCTGGAGTGTACAGGGGGGAATGCAGCCCCAGCATTTT. Protein: CAWSVQGGMQPQHF.

The genes are TRBV6-5 and TRBJ1-2, with 7 bases aligning to TRBD1. Germline CDR1 and CDR2: MNHEY and SVGAGI. The CDR3 length is 13 residues. V lost 8 bases, J lost 6 bases, and 9 bases stayed unmatched. The CDR3 bases are TGTGCCAGCGCCCTCAACAGGGGACATGGCTACACCTTC. Protein sequence: CASALNRGHGYTF.

This clone was seen a single time. The genes are TRBV15 and TRBJ2-3; 8 bases are a match to TRBD1. The CDR3 is 14 amino acids. After removal of 1 base from V and 6 bases from J, the junction contained 3 bases not matched to a gene. CDR1 and CDR2 from the germline V gene are LNHNV and YYDKDF (reference sequence). CDR3: CATSRGTGMDTQYF. In DNA form, the CDR3 reads TGTGCCACCAGCAGAGGGACAGGGATGGATACGCAGTATTTT.

This clone showed up just a few times. The rearrangement links TRBV2 to TRBJ1-4, with D possibly being TRBD1 (5 bases). Trimming removed 4 bases from V and 5 bases from J, with 8 bases in between. Germline-derived CDR1 and CDR2 are SNHLY and FYNNEI. This CDR3 comprises 13 residues. The CDR3 reads CASSGGANEKLFF. The CDR3 region has the DNA TGTGCCAGCAGTGGTGGGGCCAATGAAAAACTGTTTTTT. Full variable domain (outside the CDR3, taken from reference TRBV2 and TRBJ1-4): EPEVTQTPSHQVTQMGQEVILRCVPISNHLYFYWYRQILGQKVEFLVSFYNNEISEKSEIFDDQFSVERPDGSNFTLKIRSTKLEDSAMYFCASSGGANEKLFFGSGTQLSVL.

The rearrangement joins TRBV13 to TRBJ2-2; D uncertain. V gave up 5 bases and J gave up 4 bases, with 5 bases separating them. The length of the CDR3 is 12 residues. Germline CDR1 PRHDT, CDR2 FYEKMQ (reference sequence). The CDR3 region is CASSLRTGELFF. The CDR3 region has the DNA TGTGCCAGCAGCCTGCGCACCGGGGAGCTGTTTTTT.

The chain joins TRBV18 to TRBJ2-3; D gene unclear. Germline CDR1 and CDR2: KGHSH and LQKENI. Trimming cost V 6 bases and J 1 base, with 8 bases left between them. The CDR3 totals 13 residues. CDR3 protein: CASSRRGTDTQYF. The CDR3 DNA follows: TGTGCCAGCTCCCGCCGGGGCACAGATACGCAGTATTTT.

The rearrangement links TRBV6-5 to TRBJ1-5, with 7 bases matching TRBD1. V gave up 5 bases and J gave up 6 bases; unmatched junction bases: 7. The length of the CDR3 is 14 residues. CDR1 and CDR2 (germline): MNHEY, SVGAGI. CDR3 nucleotides: TGTGCCAGCAGTACAACAGGGGTTTCTCAGCCCCAGCATTTT. Protein product: CASSTTGVSQPQHF.

The V call is TRBV2, the J call TRBJ2-3; 13 bases align to TRBD2. Looked up from germline, CDR1 is SNHLY and CDR2 is FYNNEI. The junction had 4 bases not matched to a gene; V was cut back by 6 bases and J by 4 bases. The CDR3 has 15 amino acids. Here the CDR3 reads CASRGLAGVADTQYF. The CDR3 DNA reads as TGTGCCAGCAGAGGACTAGCGGGAGTCGCAGATACGCAGTATTTT.

This chain joins TRBV5-5 and TRBJ1-1; a possible D gene is TRBD1 (5 bases). V was pared by 2 bases and J by 5 bases, with 13 bases between. From germline, CDR1 is SGHKS and CDR2 YYEKEE (reference sequence). The CDR3 is 14 amino acids. In DNA form, the CDR3 reads TGTGCCAGCAGCTTTGGGGGGGAAGGAACTGAAGCTTTCTTT. It is translated as CASSFGGEGTEAFF.

This clone showed up just once. V gene TRBV5-8 combines with J gene TRBJ2-1; maybe TRBD2 (6 bases). The germline V gene encodes CDR1 SGHTS and CDR2 YDEGEE. This CDR3 contains 14 residues. With 4 bases removed from V and 8 bases from J, the gap between germline ends came to 16 bases. CDR3 DNA sequence: TGTGCCAGCAGCAGGGAGGCGGGGCTTTATGAGCAGTTCTTC. Translation: CASSREAGLYEQFF.

The chain carries TRBV30 and TRBJ2-7; no clear D gene. The V and J ends lost 1 base and 4 bases respectively, with 5 bases between them. CDR3 size: 11 residues. Germline loops: CDR1 GTSNPN, CDR2 SVGIG (reference sequence). The CDR3 region is CAWSEEYEQYF. The DNA for the CDR3 is TGTGCCTGGAGTGAGGAGTACGAGCAGTACTTC.

V gene TRBV6-5 combines with J gene TRBJ2-3; weak D call: TRBD1 (6 bases). V shed 8 bases and J shed 1 base, with 13 bases lying between them. Germline V lookup: CDR1 MNHEY, CDR2 SVGAGI. This CDR3 spans 14 amino acids. This CDR3 is CASGSGAGTDTQYF. Here the CDR3 DNA reads TGTGCCAGCGGGTCAGGGGCCGGCACAGATACGCAGTATTTT.

J is TRBJ1-1 and V is TRBV30, with 8 nucleotides matching TRBD1. V was pared by 2 bases and J by 7 bases, with 9 bases of the junction left unmatched. This CDR3 has 14 residues. CDR1 is GTSNPN and CDR2 is SVGIG in the germline V gene (reference sequence). The CDR3 reads CAWSLLTGAYEAFF. CDR3 DNA: TGTGCCTGGAGTCTACTGACAGGGGCTTATGAAGCTTTCTTT.

This CDR3 reads CATSGMRVTSYEQYF. The CDR3 nucleotides are TGTGCCACCAGCGGCATGAGGGTTACGTCCTACGAGCAGTACTTC. This chain connects TRBV15 to TRBJ2-7; D might be TRBD2 (5 bases). The CDR3 has 15 amino acids. V shed 5 bases and J shed 1 base, with 15 bases lying between them. Per the germline V gene, CDR1 is LNHNV and CDR2 is YYDKDF (reference sequence). Based on the CDR3 plus reference TRBV15 and TRBJ2-7, the full variable domain is DAMVIQNPRYQVTQFGKPVTLSCSQTLNHNVMYWYQQKSSQAPKLLFHYYDKDFNNEADTPDNFQSRRPNTSFCFLDIRSPGLGDTAMYLCATSGMRVTSYEQYFGPGTRLTVT.

The rearrangement links TRBV5-8 to TRBJ1-1, with D possibly being TRBD1 (5 bases). Per germline, CDR1 SGHTS and CDR2 YDEGEE. Trimming shortened V by 5 bases and J by 4 bases, and 9 bases separated the two germline ends. The CDR3 length is 12 residues. The DNA for the CDR3 is TGTGCCAGCAGTTCCGACAGCACTGAAGCTTTCTTT. Translation: CASSSDSTEAFF.

The J gene is TRBJ1-5, the V gene TRBV15; a possible D gene is TRBD1 (5 bases). This CDR3 contains 14 residues. With 6 bases removed from V and 6 bases from J, the gap between germline ends came to 15 bases. Per the germline V gene, CDR1 is LNHNV and CDR2 is YYDKDF (reference sequence). CDR3 residues: CATRERVGGQPQHF. The CDR3 DNA reads TGTGCCACCAGGGAAAGGGTCGGGGGTCAGCCCCAGCATTTT. Based on the CDR3 plus reference TRBV15 and TRBJ1-5, the full variable domain is DAMVIQNPRYQVTQFGKPVTLSCSQTLNHNVMYWYQQKSSQAPKLLFHYYDKDFNNEADTPDNFQSRRPNTSFCFLDIRSPGLGDTAMYLCATRERVGGQPQHFGDGTRLSIL.

This clone occurred once. The chain couples TRBV11-2 to TRBJ2-7; D possibly corresponds to TRBD2 (6 bases). Trimming stripped 2 bases from V and 1 base from J, with 9 bases between. The CDR3 contains 14 residues. Germline V gene data show CDR1 as SGHAT and CDR2 as FQNNGV. The CDR3 loop is CASSLSGESYEQYF. CDR3 in DNA: TGTGCCAGCAGCTTATCGGGAGAGTCCTACGAGCAGTACTTC.

This clone came up once. The chain uses TRBV27 and TRBJ2-1; 7 bases line up with TRBD1. Trimming at V came to 3 bases and at J to 15 bases, leaving 11 bases not matched to a gene. The CDR3 runs to 13 residues. The germline V gene encodes CDR1 MNHEY and CDR2 SMNVEV (reference sequence). CDR3 nucleotides: TGTGCCAGCAGTTTCCTCACAGGGGAATCGATGTTCTTC. It specifies CASSFLTGESMFF.

The chain has TRBV2 and TRBJ1-2; no clear D gene. Trimming stripped 7 bases from V and 7 bases from J, with 16 bases between. Germline CDR1 and CDR2: SNHLY and FYNNEI. This CDR3 has 13 residues. CDR3 in amino acids: CASTEKQVSGYTF. CDR3 nucleotides: TGTGCCAGCACTGAGAAGCAGGTTTCTGGCTACACCTTC. The variable domain in full, with the rest retrieved from reference TRBV2 and TRBJ1-2, is EPEVTQTPSHQVTQMGQEVILRCVPISNHLYFYWYRQILGQKVEFLVSFYNNEISEKSEIFDDQFSVERPDGSNFTLKIRSTKLEDSAMYFCASTEKQVSGYTFGSGTRLTVV.

This clone was observed a handful of times. The chain carries TRBV5-4 and TRBJ2-3; TRBD1 aligns across 8 bases. Germline lookup yields CDR1 SGHNT and CDR2 YYREEE (reference sequence). The CDR3 sequence is 15 residues long. With V trimmed by 2 bases and J by 3 bases, 5 bases remained unmatched. CDR3 nucleotide sequence: TGTGCCAGCAGCTTCGACCAGGGGGCAACAGATACGCAGTATTTT. It encodes CASSFDQGATDTQYF.